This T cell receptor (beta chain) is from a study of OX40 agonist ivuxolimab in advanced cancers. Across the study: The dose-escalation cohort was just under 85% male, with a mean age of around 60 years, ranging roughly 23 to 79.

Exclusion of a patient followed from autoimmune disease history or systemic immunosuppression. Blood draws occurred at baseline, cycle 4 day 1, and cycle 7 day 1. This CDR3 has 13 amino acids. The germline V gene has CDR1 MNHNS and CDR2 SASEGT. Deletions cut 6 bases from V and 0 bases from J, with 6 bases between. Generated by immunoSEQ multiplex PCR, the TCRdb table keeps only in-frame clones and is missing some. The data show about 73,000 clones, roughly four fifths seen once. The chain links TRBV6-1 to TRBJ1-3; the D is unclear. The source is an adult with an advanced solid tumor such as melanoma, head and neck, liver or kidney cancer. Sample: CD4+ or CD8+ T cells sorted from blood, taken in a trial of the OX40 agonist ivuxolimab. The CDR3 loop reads CASRGFSGNTIYF. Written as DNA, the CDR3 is TGTGCCAGCAGGGGATTCTCTGGAAACACCATATATTTT.